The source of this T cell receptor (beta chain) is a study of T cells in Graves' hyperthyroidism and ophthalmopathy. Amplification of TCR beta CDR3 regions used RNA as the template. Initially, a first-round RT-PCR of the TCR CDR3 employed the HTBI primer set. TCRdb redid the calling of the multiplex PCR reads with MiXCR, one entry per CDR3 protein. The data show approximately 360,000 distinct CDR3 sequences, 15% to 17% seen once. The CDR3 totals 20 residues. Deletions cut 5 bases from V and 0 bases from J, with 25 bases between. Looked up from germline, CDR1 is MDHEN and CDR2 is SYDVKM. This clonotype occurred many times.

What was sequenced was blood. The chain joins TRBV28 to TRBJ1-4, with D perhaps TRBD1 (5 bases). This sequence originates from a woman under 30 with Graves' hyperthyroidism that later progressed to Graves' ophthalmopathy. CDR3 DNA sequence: TGTGCCAGCAGTCCGCACACCGACAGTCAGAGACAAACAACTAATGAAAAACTGTTTTTT. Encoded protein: CASSPHTDSQRQTTNEKLFF.